Sequencing of this TCR beta chain was carried out in a study of CXCR3-negative and CXCR3-positive naive CD8 T cells (dated by TCRdb to the late 2010s). Background on the whole study: In total, roughly 140 million TRB reads were obtained, which works out to roughly 1.5 +/- 0.3 million reads per library. TRBV-TRBJ cluster analysis included naive subsets from roughly 5 donors and memory cells from 3 donors. The diversity and physicochemical repertoire analyses included 11 donors pooled from two independent experiments.

Details on this clonotype: Its antigen is still unknown.

What the authors observed across the whole study: Because surface CD5, which is linked to self-reactivity in mice, was comparable between the naive subsets, TCR interaction strength was also inferred from TRB CDR3 physicochemical properties. Both naive subsets had comparably high repertoire diversity, while memory CD8+ T cells had much lower repertoire diversity. CXCR3 expression partially decreased after cryopreservation, so most assays used freshly isolated PBMCs. Compared with CXCR3-negative naive cells, CXCR3-positive naive cells had TRB CDR3s with higher hydrophobicity (lower Kidera factor 4), lower energy, and higher strength and volume indices. TRBV-TRBJ usage was similar between naive CXCR3-negative and CXCR3-positive cells from the same donor, while memory cells showed distinct patterns.

TCRdb records NextSeq 550 as the sequencer. The Human TCR Profiling Kit (MiLaboratory) was used to make UMI-labeled 5' RACE TRB cDNA libraries. The full amount of extracted RNA was used for cDNA synthesis, and the full amount of resulting cDNA was used for PCR amplification. Libraries were prepared in parallel with an identical number of PCR cycles. The published analysis was carried out like this. With a minimum of two reads required per UMI, MIGEC and MiXCR pulled out about 50,000 +/- 10,000 unique UMI-labeled TRB cDNA molecules from each library. Each library averaged around 42,000 +/- 9,900 functional in-frame TRB CDR3 nucleotide clonotypes without stop codons. Diversity metrics, including normalized Shannon-Wiener and Chao1, were computed in VDJtools after downsampling to 5000 UMI-labeled TRB molecules per sample. For the central five CDR3 residues, VDJtools calculated physicochemical properties weighted by clonotype size, namely interaction energy, strength, volume and Kidera factor 4. TCRdb reprocessed the sequencing reads and holds a single record per CDR3 protein sequence, with no DNA. The V and J calls reflect TCRdb's pipeline rather than the authors' work. This sample's table has entries for tens of thousands of distinct CDR3 sequences. Jointly, the top ten make up roughly 1.6% of the sample.

For each CD8+ T cell subset, flow sorting was done in triplicate, and roughly 320,000 cells per subset went directly into RLT lysis buffer. To keep memory contaminants out, a stringent definition of naive CD8+ T cells was applied: CD45RO-CCR7+CD27+CD95-. Peripheral blood mononuclear cells were isolated from buffy coats by standard density gradient centrifugation. Naive CXCR3-negative and CXCR3-positive CD8+ T cells were flow-sorted using a FACSAria III. Total RNA was extracted from sorted cells with an RNeasy Mini Kit. The sequencing input was naive CXCR3- CD8+ T cells from blood. The cell subset or site label, as the study defines it: CD45RO-CCR7+CD27+CD95- naive CD8+ T cells lacking CXCR3 (TNR3-). The sequence derives from a human donor in good health. Some clones in this sample may be carry-over from other donors' samples.

The CDR3 has the sequence CSVNPPDRPLYEQYF. This receptor chain uses TRBV29-1 and TRBJ2-7; no DNA is available, so the TRBD1 call from TCRdb remains unchecked. The germline V gene supplies CDR1 SQVTM and CDR2 ANQGSEA. Measured from the cysteine to the phenylalanine, the CDR3 is 15 residues long. The record lacks a DNA sequence.